These T cell receptor beta chains were read from a single sample in a study of blood T cell repertoires in COVID-19. Libraries were prepared by immunoSEQ multiplex PCR; TCRdb keeps only in-frame clonotypes and omits some of them. The repertoire holds around 450,000 clones, with 87% as singletons. The specimen sequenced was PBMCs or T cells enriched from blood (not recorded which). The receptors come from a woman aged 18-30 years who had recovered from COVID-19. CDR3s include the opening cysteine and the closing phenylalanine or tryptophan.

v_gene,len,j_gene,CDR3aa
TRBV5-5,15,TRBJ2-5,CASSSNGLAGETQYF
TRBV28,16,TRBJ2-2,CASSLETGLFTGELFF
TRBV24-1,14,TRBJ2-5,CATSDLLGGETQYF
TRBV6-5,15,TRBJ2-1,CASSLTGAGYNEQFF
TRBV30,15,TRBJ1-1,CAWSNRGSEGTEAFF
TRBV28,13,TRBJ1-5,CASRLQGSQPQHF
TRBV3-1/TRBV3-2,15,TRBJ2-1,CASSQLAGGYNEQFF
TRBV2,12,TRBJ2-2,CASREDTGELFF
TRBV6-4,13,TRBJ1-1,CASSRERNTEAFF
TRBV5-6,14,TRBJ1-2,CASSLGQGSYGYTF
TRBV5-5,14,TRBJ1-2,CASSLGPGMNGYTF
TRBV23-1,22,TRBJ2-7,CASSLFPPHSRLTGLAGYEQYF
TRBV7-9,14,TRBJ1-1,CASSVGTGEAEAFF
TRBV28,16,TRBJ1-2,CASSLIQGMSNYGYTF
TRBV18,15,TRBJ2-7,CASSHRDRGNHEQYF
TRBV19,15,TRBJ1-6,CASSSQGYYNSPLHF
TRBV27,14,TRBJ2-7,CASSPTGHTYEQYF
TRBV5-8,14,TRBJ1-2,CASSLNGYYYGYTF
TRBV10-2,13,TRBJ2-5,CASSDLGGETQYF
TRBV7-8,15,TRBJ1-6,CASSFAGGYNSPLHF
TRBV5-8,14,TRBJ1-5,CASTYGELSQPQHF
TRBV5-4,12,TRBJ1-2,CASSNRDNDYTF
TRBV11-2,15,TRBJ2-1,CASSLIRGGGHEQFF
TRBV10-3,14,TRBJ2-7,CAISQRDGTYEQYF
TRBV20-1,13,TRBJ1-2,CSASSGANYGYTF
TRBV4-1,17,TRBJ2-3,CASSQGRARIGGDTQYF
TRBV6-5,14,TRBJ1-1,CASSYSWRNTEAFF
TRBV2,15,TRBJ1-1,CASRGFGQDGAEAFF
TRBV7-3,16,TRBJ2-4,CASSLGTSGSGDIQYF
TRBV5-1,14,TRBJ1-2,CASSGAGDAYGYTF
TRBV20-1,11,TRBJ1-2,CSPSAGDLWTF
TRBV6-1,14,TRBJ1-1,CASSEGRGSDEAFF
TRBV12-5,17,TRBJ2-6,CASGLGGSVSGANVLTF
TRBV7-9,13,TRBJ2-5,CASSVTGEGTQYF
TRBV7-2,13,TRBJ1-2,CASSLQDFYGYTF
TRBV3-1/TRBV3-2,13,TRBJ2-5,CASSLRGGETQYF
TRBV10-3,14,TRBJ1-1,CASRRGGTDTEAFF
TRBV6-5,15,TRBJ1-6,CASRDSKLGNSPLHF
TRBV30,13,TRBJ1-5,CACQDRDNQPQHF
TRBV5-1,15,TRBJ1-3,CASSRDREAGNTIYF
TRBV7-2,15,TRBJ1-3,CASSLERANGNTIYF
TRBV30,13,TRBJ1-5,CAWSVGGKKPQHF
TRBV5-1,12,TRBJ2-5,CASSPGAETQYF
TRBV18,15,TRBJ1-1,CASSRGQGANTEAFF
TRBV25-1,12,TRBJ1-2,CASSMTGYGYTF
TRBV5-4,14,TRBJ1-2,CASSLDLGLYGYTF
TRBV11-3,19,TRBJ1-5,CASSLRGVDGGPSNQPQHF
TRBV27,16,TRBJ1-1,CASSTLRQNQGTEAFF
TRBV30,16,TRBJ2-3,CAWSVPRAGGTDTQYF
TRBV21-1,15,TRBJ1-2,CASSGGVRGHYGYTF
TRBV5-1,16,TRBJ1-2,CASSLEVLSYNYGYTF
TRBV5-1,14,TRBJ1-4,CASSLGQENEKLFF
TRBV11-2,16,TRBJ1-1,CASSLDRRAMNTEAFF
TRBV7-3,13,TRBJ1-1,CASSLELNTEAFF
TRBV11-2,15,TRBJ2-5,CASSLGGGGLETQYF